These 29 T cell receptor beta chains share one sample of origin, sequenced in a study of cytomegalovirus exposure and HLA in healthy donors. Vbeta (60) and Jbeta (13) primers were used in the PCR. Only in-frame clones appear in the TCRdb table, and some are missing; sequencing was by immunoSEQ multiplex PCR. This table holds 110,000 to 150,000 clones, 60% to 80% found once. Specimen: PBMCs. These receptors were obtained from a woman in her 30s in good health and CMV-seronegative.

CDR3 amino acids: CASSAGVTYEQYF. CDR3 sequence (DNA): TGTGCCAGCAGTGCAGGGGTTACCTACGAGCAGTACTTC. The chain joins TRBV2 to TRBJ2-7; TRBD1 is a possible D gene (6 bases). CDR1 is SNHLY and CDR2 is FYNNEI in the germline V gene. V shed 4 bases and J shed 2 bases, with 9 bases lying between them. The CDR3 runs 13 residues.

The chain employs TRBV9 and TRBJ1-2; no clear D. The CDR3 contains 13 residues. Germline V gene data show CDR1 as SGDLS and CDR2 as YYNGEE. Trimming cost V 4 bases and J 4 bases, with 11 bases left between them. The CDR3 is CASSLDGLYGYTF. For the CDR3, the DNA is TGTGCCAGCAGCCTTGACGGACTCTATGGCTACACCTTC.

This chain connects TRBV19 to TRBJ2-1; a weak D match, TRBD2 (5 bases). The V end lost 5 bases, the J end lost 12 bases, and 14 bases lay between the germline ends. The CDR3 contains 12 residues. Germline loops: CDR1 LNHDA, CDR2 SQIVND (reference sequence). The CDR3 sequence: CASSSARGRQFF. In DNA, the CDR3 is TGTGCCAGTAGTTCTGCCCGAGGGCGGCAGTTCTTC.

The gene calls are TRBV15 and TRBJ1-3; TRBD1 might be the D (6 bases). The germline gives CDR1 LNHNV, CDR2 YYDKDF (reference sequence). V lost 5 bases to trimming and J lost 5 bases, with 19 bases between them. The CDR3 has 16 amino acids. CDR3 sequence: CATSGRLGGNRNTIYF. The CDR3 region has the DNA TGTGCCACCAGCGGACGGCTAGGGGGAAATCGAAACACCATATATTTT.

The V and J genes are TRBV11-2 and TRBJ1-2, with 9 bases matching TRBD1. The CDR3 runs to 14 residues. V lost 5 bases, J lost 10 bases, and 11 bases stayed unmatched. Per the germline V gene, CDR1 is SGHAT and CDR2 is FQNNGV. The CDR3 sequence: CASSTFRDRAFYTF. CDR3 bases: TGTGCCAGCAGCACTTTCCGGGACAGGGCTTTCTACACCTTC.

The J gene is TRBJ1-4, the V gene TRBV30; TRBD1 matches at 9 bases. This CDR3 has 18 residues. Per the germline V gene, CDR1 is GTSNPN and CDR2 is SVGIG (reference sequence). Losses at the gene ends were 3 bases for V and 8 bases for J; bases not matched to a gene: 19. The CDR3 is CAWRGGTGGAEDREKLFF. CDR3 DNA sequence: TGTGCCTGGAGGGGGGGAACAGGGGGCGCAGAAGACCGGGAAAAACTGTTTTTT.

This rearrangement joins TRBV28 to TRBJ1-5; possible D gene TRBD1, 5 bases. The V and J ends lost 7 bases and 7 bases respectively, with 20 bases between them. Germline assignment: CDR1 MDHEN and CDR2 SYDVKM. This CDR3 comprises 15 residues. The CDR3 here is CASTFPPGLDQPQHF. Here the CDR3 DNA reads TGTGCCAGCACCTTCCCTCCAGGGTTAGACCAGCCCCAGCATTTT.

This chain connects TRBV5-1 to TRBJ2-2; 9 positions match TRBD2. V gave up 3 bases and J gave up 0 bases; unmatched junction bases: 9. This CDR3 contains 18 residues. The germline V gene has CDR1 SGHRS and CDR2 YFSETQ. CDR3 DNA sequence: TGCGCCAGCAGCTGGCGGACTAGCGACATCTCGAACACCGGGGAGCTGTTTTTT. The encoded protein is CASSWRTSDISNTGELFF.

This clone has a single count. This rearrangement joins TRBV9 to TRBJ1-2; perhaps TRBD1 as D (6 bases). Germline CDR1 is SGDLS and CDR2 is YYNGEE. Trimming removed 2 bases at V and 6 bases at J, with 20 bases between. This CDR3 is built from 16 residues. The CDR3 here is CASSVYDRLGEDGYTF. CDR3 nucleotides: TGTGCCAGCAGCGTTTACGACAGGCTGGGAGAGGATGGCTACACCTTC.

J is TRBJ1-6 and V is TRBV18; D unclear. The germline CDR1 and CDR2 sequences are KGHSH and LQKENI. V shed 8 bases and J shed 10 bases, with 18 bases lying between them. This CDR3 has 14 residues. CDR3 DNA sequence: TGTGCCAGCCGACCGGGGAGGATCGAATCACCCCTCCACTTT. Its translation is CASRPGRIESPLHF.

The rearrangement links TRBV7-3 to TRBJ2-7; D call uncertain. From germline, CDR1 is SGHTA and CDR2 FQGTGA. The CDR3 totals 11 residues. Trimming shortened V by 0 bases and J by 5 bases, and 2 bases separated the two germline ends. The CDR3 nucleotides are TGTGCCAGCAGCTTAACTAACGAGCAGTACTTC. Amino acid sequence: CASSLTNEQYF.

The chain employs TRBV13 and TRBJ2-2; D possibly corresponds to TRBD2 (7 bases). Germline V gene lookup returns CDR1 PRHDT and CDR2 FYEKMQ (reference sequence). V lost 3 bases to trimming and J lost 7 bases, with 21 bases between them. The CDR3 length is 17 residues. CDR3 in amino acids: CASSFGPRGAPLGELFF. In DNA form, the CDR3 reads TGTGCCAGCAGCTTTGGCCCACGGGGGGCTCCCCTCGGGGAGCTGTTTTTT.

A few counts support this clone. The chain recombines TRBV2 with TRBJ2-7; the D gene is possibly TRBD1 (5 bases). Germline V gives CDR1 SNHLY, CDR2 FYNNEI. The CDR3 runs 15 residues. Between the trimmed V and J ends, which lost 1 base and 0 bases, there was a span of 10 bases. The chain's CDR3 is CASSEGQGSSYEQYF. For the CDR3, the DNA is TGTGCCAGCAGTGAAGGGCAGGGAAGCTCCTACGAGCAGTACTTC.

This chain joins TRBV27 and TRBJ2-5; a weak D match, TRBD1 (6 bases). Trimming pared 6 bases from V and 5 bases from J, leaving 10 bases between. Germline assignment: CDR1 MNHEY and CDR2 SMNVEV (reference sequence). The CDR3 spans 12 residues. CDR3 loop: CASSHDRETQYF. The CDR3 coding sequence is TGTGCCAGCAGCCATGACAGGGAGACCCAGTACTTC.

The CDR3 DNA reads TGTGCCAGCAGCGCCGGACAGGGGGGAAATCAGCCCCAGCATTTT. Translation gives CASSAGQGGNQPQHF. The chain is built from TRBV9 and TRBJ1-5, with 10 bases fitting TRBD1. Trimming cost V 3 bases and J 4 bases; bases outside gene matches: 4. CDR3 size: 15 residues. Germline lookup yields CDR1 SGDLS and CDR2 YYNGEE.

The chain employs TRBV27 and TRBJ1-1, with D unresolved. The germline gives CDR1 MNHEY, CDR2 SMNVEV (reference sequence). This CDR3 spans 16 amino acids. V dropped 0 bases and J dropped 0 bases, with 11 bases sitting between them. CDR3 nucleotide sequence: TGTGCCAGCAGTTTATCGAGAGGATCTATGAACACTGAAGCTTTCTTT. It encodes CASSLSRGSMNTEAFF.

This clone was seen more than once but under ten times. DNA for the CDR3: TGCGCCAGCAGCTTGGCAGAGAACACTGAAGCTTTCTTT. This encodes CASSLAENTEAFF. This sequence joins TRBV5-1 and TRBJ1-1; D not resolved. V lost 0 bases to trimming and J lost 1 base, with 4 bases between them. Germline CDR1 and CDR2: SGHRS and YFSETQ. This CDR3 region has 13 residues.

This CDR3 reads CASSPGRGTTYEQYF. The CDR3 coding sequence is TGTGCCAGCAGCCCGGGGCGGGGGACGACCTACGAGCAGTACTTC. The chain links TRBV14 to TRBJ2-7; 7 bases agree with TRBD2. The CDR3 sequence is 15 residues long. Germline trimming cut 4 bases from V and 2 bases from J; bases unmatched to any gene: 8. Germline V lookup: CDR1 SGHDN, CDR2 FVKESK.

The rearrangement links TRBV19 to TRBJ1-2; D is ambiguous. The CDR3 consists of 15 residues. The germline CDR1 and CDR2 sequences are LNHDA and SQIVND (reference sequence). Trimming stripped 3 bases from V and 0 bases from J, with 11 bases between. The CDR3 here is CASSITSDSNYGYTF. The CDR3 DNA follows: TGTGCCAGTAGTATTACTTCAGACTCTAACTATGGCTACACCTTC.

This chain joins TRBV10-3 and TRBJ2-7; D ambiguous. The CDR3 runs 15 residues. V was trimmed by 2 bases and J by 7 bases, leaving 18 bases between them. Germline lookup yields CDR1 ENHRY and CDR2 SYGVKD. The CDR3 DNA sequence: TGTGCCATCAGTGAGGGGTCGGGTCTTGGTAAAGAGCAGTACTTC. It specifies CAISEGSGLGKEQYF.

This chain links TRBV7-8 with TRBJ2-2; 12 bases are shared with TRBD2. V dropped 2 bases and J dropped 0; count of bases not matched to a gene: 4. CDR1 is SGHVS and CDR2 is FQNEAQ in the germline V gene. This CDR3 spans 18 amino acids. CDR3 DNA sequence: TGTGCCAGCAGCTTAATCCCTAGCGGGGGGGCGAACACCGGGGAGCTGTTTTTT. The encoded protein is CASSLIPSGGANTGELFF.

This chain links TRBV18 with TRBJ1-5, with 7 bases that match TRBD1. The CDR3 consists of 14 residues. V lost 5 bases to trimming and J lost 2 bases; unmatched junction nucleotides: 3. Germline V gives CDR1 KGHSH, CDR2 LQKENI. DNA of the CDR3: TGTGCCAGCTCATCCGGGACAGGCAATCAGCCCCAGCATTTT. Translating it yields CASSSGTGNQPQHF. The variable domain in full, completed from reference TRBV18 and TRBJ1-5, reads NAGVMQNPRHLVRRRGQEARLRCSPMKGHSHVYWYRQLPEEGLKFMVYLQKENIIDESGMPKERFSAEFPKEGPSILRIQQVVRGDSAAYFCASSSGTGNQPQHFGDGTRLSIL.

CDR3 sequence reads: CASSYSKGRDQPQHF. CDR3 bases: TGTGCCAGCAGTTACTCGAAGGGCAGGGATCAGCCCCAGCATTTT. J is TRBJ1-5 and V is TRBV6-5, with D perhaps TRBD1 (5 bases). Germline CDR1 is MNHEY and CDR2 is SVGAGI. Trimming removed 0 bases at V and 5 bases at J, with 11 bases between. There are 15 residues in the CDR3.

The chain couples TRBV6-5 to TRBJ1-2, with D possibly being TRBD1 (6 bases). The ends were cut back, 5 bases at V and 9 bases at J, with 16 bases in the middle. This CDR3 contains 13 residues. CDR1 is MNHEY and CDR2 is SVGAGI in the germline V gene. CDR3 region: CASSLNPRDSYTF. CDR3 in DNA: TGTGCCAGCAGTCTAAACCCCCGGGACAGCTACACCTTC.

The CDR3 sequence: CASSMGHLNTEAFF. The CDR3 DNA reads TGTGCCAGCAGCATGGGACACTTGAACACTGAAGCTTTCTTT. The chain has TRBV7-2 and TRBJ1-1, with D possibly TRBD1 on 6 matching bases. The CDR3 runs to 14 residues. Deletions cut 5 bases from V and 0 bases from J, with 10 bases between. The germline CDR1 and CDR2 sequences are SGHTA and FQGNSA.

This rearrangement joins TRBV27 to TRBJ2-3; D is possibly TRBD1 (6 bases). Germline CDR1 and CDR2: MNHEY and SMNVEV (reference sequence). The CDR3 extends over 16 amino acids. V was clipped by 6 bases and J by 2 bases, with 18 bases between them. Written as DNA, the CDR3 is TGTGCCAGCAGCAACTTTCAGGGGTGGGACACAGATACGCAGTATTTT. This codes for CASSNFQGWDTDTQYF.

V and J are TRBV5-5 and TRBJ1-1; D is perhaps TRBD1 (6 bases). The CDR3 consists of 16 residues. The germline V gene encodes CDR1 SGHKS and CDR2 YYEKEE (reference sequence). Deletions cut 4 bases from V and 4 bases from J, with 20 bases between. The CDR3 DNA is TGTGCCAGCAGCCTGGAGGCAGGGGCGCGTAGCACTGAAGCTTTCTTT. Amino acid sequence: CASSLEAGARSTEAFF. Full variable domain (remainder filled in from reference TRBV5-5 and TRBJ1-1): DAGVTQSPTHLIKTRGQQVTLRCSPISGHKSVSWYQQVLGQGPQFIFQYYEKEERGRGNFPDRFSARQFPNYSSELNVNALLLGDSALYLCASSLEAGARSTEAFFGQGTRLTVV.

The chain recombines TRBV10-3 with TRBJ1-1; TRBD1 matches at 10 bases. Germline-derived CDR1 and CDR2 are ENHRY and SYGVKD. Losses at the gene ends were 6 bases for V and 3 bases for J; bases not matched to a gene: 1. CDR3 length equals 13 residues. In nucleotides, the CDR3 is TGTGCCATCAGGGACAGGGGGGACACTGAAGCTTTCTTT. This translates into CAIRDRGDTEAFF.

The V call is TRBV11-1, the J call TRBJ1-4; 7 nucleotides agree with TRBD1. V was clipped by 4 bases and J by 5 bases; unmatched bases: 7. The CDR3 runs 15 residues. Germline CDR1 reads SGHAT; CDR2 reads FQDESV (reference sequence). CDR3 loop: CASSSGQLENEKLFF. The CDR3 region has the DNA TGTGCCAGCAGCTCGGGACAGCTGGAGAATGAAAAACTGTTTTTT.